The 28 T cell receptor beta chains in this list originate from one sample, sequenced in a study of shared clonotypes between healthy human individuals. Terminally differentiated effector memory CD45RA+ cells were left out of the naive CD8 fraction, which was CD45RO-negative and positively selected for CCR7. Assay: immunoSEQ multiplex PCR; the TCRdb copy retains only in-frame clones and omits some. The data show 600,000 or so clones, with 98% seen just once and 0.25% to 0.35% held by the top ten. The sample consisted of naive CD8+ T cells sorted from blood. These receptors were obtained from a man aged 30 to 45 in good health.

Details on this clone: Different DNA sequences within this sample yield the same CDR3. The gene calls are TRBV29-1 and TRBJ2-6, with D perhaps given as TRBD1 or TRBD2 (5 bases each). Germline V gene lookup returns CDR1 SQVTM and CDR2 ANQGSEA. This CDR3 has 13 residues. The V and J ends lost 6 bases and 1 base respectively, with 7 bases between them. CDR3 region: CSVEGSGANVLTF. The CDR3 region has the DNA TGCAGCGTAGAGGGGTCTGGGGCCAACGTCCTGACTTTC.

CDR3 nucleotides: TGTGCCAGCAGTTGGACAGGGGGCGAGCAGTACTTC. Amino acid sequence: CASSWTGGEQYF. This chain joins TRBV27 and TRBJ2-7; TRBD1 aligns across 10 bases. The CDR3 covers 12 residues. Germline-derived CDR1 and CDR2 are MNHEY and SMNVEV (reference sequence). V lost 4 bases and J lost 6; bases outside the gene matches: 0.

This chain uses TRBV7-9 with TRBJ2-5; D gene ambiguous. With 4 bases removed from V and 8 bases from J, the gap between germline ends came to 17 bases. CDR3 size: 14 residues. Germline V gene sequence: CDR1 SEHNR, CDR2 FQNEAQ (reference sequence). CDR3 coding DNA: TGTGCCAGCAGCTCGGATCAGAGGATTTCTACCCAGTACTTC. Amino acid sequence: CASSSDQRISTQYF.

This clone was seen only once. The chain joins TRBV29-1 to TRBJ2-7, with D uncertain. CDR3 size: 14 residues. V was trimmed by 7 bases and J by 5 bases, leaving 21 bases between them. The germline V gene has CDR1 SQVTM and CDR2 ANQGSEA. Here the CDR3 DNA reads TGCAGCGCGTCCCTGCGGCTCGGTTTAAACGAGCAGTACTTC. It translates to CSASLRLGLNEQYF.

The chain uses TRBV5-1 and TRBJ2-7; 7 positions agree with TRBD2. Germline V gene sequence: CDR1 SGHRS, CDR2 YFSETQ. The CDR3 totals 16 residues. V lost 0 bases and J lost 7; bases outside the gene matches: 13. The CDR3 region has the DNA TGCGCCAGCAGCTTGGACTCGGCGGGAGCCTCGGAAGAGCAGTACTTC. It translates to CASSLDSAGASEEQYF. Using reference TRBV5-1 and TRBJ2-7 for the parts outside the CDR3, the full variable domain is KAGVTQTPRYLIKTRGQQVTLSCSPISGHRSVSWYQQTPGQGLQFLFEYFSETQRNKGNFPGRFSGRQFSNSRSEMNVSTLELGDSALYLCASSLDSAGASEEQYFGPGTRLTVT.

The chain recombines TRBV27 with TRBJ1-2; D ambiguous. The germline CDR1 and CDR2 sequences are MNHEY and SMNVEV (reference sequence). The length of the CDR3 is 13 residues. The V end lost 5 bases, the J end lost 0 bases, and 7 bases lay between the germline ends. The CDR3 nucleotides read TGTGCCAGCAGTGCCATGTCTAACTATGGCTACACCTTC. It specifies CASSAMSNYGYTF.

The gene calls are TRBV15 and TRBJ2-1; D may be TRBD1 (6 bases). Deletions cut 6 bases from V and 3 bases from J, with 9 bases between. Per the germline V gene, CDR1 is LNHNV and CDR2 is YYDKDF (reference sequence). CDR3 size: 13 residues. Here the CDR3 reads CATRDRGYNEQFF. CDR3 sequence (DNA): TGTGCCACCAGGGACAGAGGCTACAATGAGCAGTTCTTC.

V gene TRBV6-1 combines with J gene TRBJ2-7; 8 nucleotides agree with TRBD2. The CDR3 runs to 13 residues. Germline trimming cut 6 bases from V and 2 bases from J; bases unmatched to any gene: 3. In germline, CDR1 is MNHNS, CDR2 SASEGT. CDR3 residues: CASRSGSPYEQYF. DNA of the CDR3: TGTGCCAGCAGGAGCGGGAGCCCCTACGAGCAGTACTTC.

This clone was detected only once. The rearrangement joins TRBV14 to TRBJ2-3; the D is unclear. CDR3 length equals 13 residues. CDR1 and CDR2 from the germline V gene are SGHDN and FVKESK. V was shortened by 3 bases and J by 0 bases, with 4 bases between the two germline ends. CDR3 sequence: CASSHVSTDTQYF. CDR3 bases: TGTGCCAGCAGCCATGTTAGCACAGATACGCAGTATTTT.

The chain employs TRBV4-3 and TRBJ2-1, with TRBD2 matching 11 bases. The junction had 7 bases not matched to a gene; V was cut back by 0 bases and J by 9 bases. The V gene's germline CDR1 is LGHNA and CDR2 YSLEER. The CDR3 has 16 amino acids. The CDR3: CASSQEGTSGIFEQFF. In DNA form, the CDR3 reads TGCGCCAGCAGCCAAGAGGGGACTAGCGGTATTTTTGAGCAGTTCTTC.

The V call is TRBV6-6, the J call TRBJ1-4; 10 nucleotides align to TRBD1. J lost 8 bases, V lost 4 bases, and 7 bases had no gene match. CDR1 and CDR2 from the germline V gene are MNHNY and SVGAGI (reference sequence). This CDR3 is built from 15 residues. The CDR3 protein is CASSSVGTGAEKLFF. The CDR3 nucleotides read TGTGCCAGCAGTTCGGTGGGGACAGGGGCGGAAAAACTGTTTTTT.

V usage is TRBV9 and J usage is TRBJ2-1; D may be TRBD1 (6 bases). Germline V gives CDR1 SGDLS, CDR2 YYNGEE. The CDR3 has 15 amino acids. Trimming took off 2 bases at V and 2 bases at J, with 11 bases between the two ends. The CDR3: CASSVAGTPYNEQFF. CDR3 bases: TGTGCCAGCAGCGTCGCCGGGACACCCTACAATGAGCAGTTCTTC.

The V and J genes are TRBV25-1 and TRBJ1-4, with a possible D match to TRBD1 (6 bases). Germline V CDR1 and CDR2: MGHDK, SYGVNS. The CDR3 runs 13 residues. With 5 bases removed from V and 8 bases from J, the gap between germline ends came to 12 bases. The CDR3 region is CASSTGRGEKLFF. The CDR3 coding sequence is TGTGCCAGCAGTACAGGGCGGGGAGAAAAACTGTTTTTT.

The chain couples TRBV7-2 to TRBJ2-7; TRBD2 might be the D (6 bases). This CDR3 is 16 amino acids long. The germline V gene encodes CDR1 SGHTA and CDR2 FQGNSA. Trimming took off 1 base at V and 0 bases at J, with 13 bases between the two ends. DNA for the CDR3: TGTGCCAGCAGCTTAGTTGCTAGCGACCACTCCTACGAGCAGTACTTC. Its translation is CASSLVASDHSYEQYF.

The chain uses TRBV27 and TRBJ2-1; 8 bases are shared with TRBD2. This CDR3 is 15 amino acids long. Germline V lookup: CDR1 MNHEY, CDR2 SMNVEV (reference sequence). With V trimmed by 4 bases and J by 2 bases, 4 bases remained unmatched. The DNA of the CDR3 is TGTGCCAGCAGTTCCGGGACTAGGGCCTACAATGAGCAGTTCTTC. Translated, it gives CASSSGTRAYNEQFF.

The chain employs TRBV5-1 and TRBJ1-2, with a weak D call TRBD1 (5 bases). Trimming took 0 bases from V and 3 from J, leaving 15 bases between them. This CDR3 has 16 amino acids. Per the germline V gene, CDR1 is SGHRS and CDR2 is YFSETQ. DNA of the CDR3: TGCGCCAGCAGCTTGGACCGGCAGGGCTTGTACTATGGCTACACCTTC. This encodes CASSLDRQGLYYGYTF.

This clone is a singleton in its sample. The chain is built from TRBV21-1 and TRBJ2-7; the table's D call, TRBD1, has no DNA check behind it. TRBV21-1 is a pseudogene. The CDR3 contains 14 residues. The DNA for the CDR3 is TGTGCCAGCAGAGGGGGGACAGAACCTTACGAGCAGTACTTC. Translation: CASRGGTEPYEQYF.

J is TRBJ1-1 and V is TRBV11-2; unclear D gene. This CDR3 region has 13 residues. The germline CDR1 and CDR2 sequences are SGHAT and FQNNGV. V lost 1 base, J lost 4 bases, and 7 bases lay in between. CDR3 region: CASSLGRATEAFF. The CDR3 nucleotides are TGTGCCAGCAGCTTAGGGCGCGCCACTGAAGCTTTCTTT.

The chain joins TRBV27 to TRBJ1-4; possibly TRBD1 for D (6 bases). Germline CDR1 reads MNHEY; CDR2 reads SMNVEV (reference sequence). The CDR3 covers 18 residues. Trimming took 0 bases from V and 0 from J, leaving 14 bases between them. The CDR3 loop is CASSLSPDRSATNEKLFF. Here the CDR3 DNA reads TGTGCCAGCAGTTTATCCCCGGACAGATCTGCAACTAATGAAAAACTGTTTTTT.

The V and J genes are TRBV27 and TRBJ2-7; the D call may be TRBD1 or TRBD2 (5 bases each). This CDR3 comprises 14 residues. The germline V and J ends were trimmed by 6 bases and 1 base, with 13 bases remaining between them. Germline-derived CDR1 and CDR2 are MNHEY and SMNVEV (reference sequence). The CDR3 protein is CASRGEWGSYEQYF. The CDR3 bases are TGTGCCAGCAGGGGGGAGTGGGGTTCCTACGAGCAGTACTTC.

The CDR3 DNA sequence: TGCGCCAGCAGCTTGACGGGGACTAGCGGGTACTCTCCCTACAATGAGCAGTTCTTC. As protein: CASSLTGTSGYSPYNEQFF. The V call is TRBV5-1, the J call TRBJ2-1; 12 bases match TRBD2. The CDR3 has 19 amino acids. J gave up 2 bases and V 1 base, and 10 bases lay outside the gene matches. Germline assignment: CDR1 SGHRS and CDR2 YFSETQ.

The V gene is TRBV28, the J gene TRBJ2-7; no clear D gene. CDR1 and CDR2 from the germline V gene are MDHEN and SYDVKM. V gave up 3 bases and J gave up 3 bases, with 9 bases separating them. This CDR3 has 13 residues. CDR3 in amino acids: CASSLPSSYEQYF. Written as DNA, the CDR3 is TGTGCCAGCAGTTTGCCGTCGAGCTACGAGCAGTACTTC.

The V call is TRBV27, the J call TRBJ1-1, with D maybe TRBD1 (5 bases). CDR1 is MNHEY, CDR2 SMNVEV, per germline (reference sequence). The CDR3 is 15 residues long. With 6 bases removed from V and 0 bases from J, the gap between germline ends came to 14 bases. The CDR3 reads CASRQTALLNTEAFF. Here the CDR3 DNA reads TGTGCCAGCAGACAGACAGCGCTTTTGAACACTGAAGCTTTCTTT.

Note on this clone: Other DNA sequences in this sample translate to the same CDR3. The CDR3 bases are TGTGCCAGCAGTTACAGTGCAGGCCTGAACACTGAAGCTTTCTTT. It is translated as CASSYSAGLNTEAFF. This rearrangement joins TRBV6-5 to TRBJ1-1; D gene uncertain. The CDR3 covers 15 residues. Trimming stripped 2 bases from V and 0 bases from J, with 10 bases between. Per germline, CDR1 MNHEY and CDR2 SVGAGI.

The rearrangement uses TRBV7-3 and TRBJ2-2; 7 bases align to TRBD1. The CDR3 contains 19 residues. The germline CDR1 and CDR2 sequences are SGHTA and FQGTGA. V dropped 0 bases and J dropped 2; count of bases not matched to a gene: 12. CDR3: CASSLTRDQDRANTGELFF. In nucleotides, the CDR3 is TGTGCCAGCAGCTTAACTCGGGACCAAGACAGGGCCAACACCGGGGAGCTGTTTTTT. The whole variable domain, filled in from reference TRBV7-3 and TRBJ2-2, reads GAGVSQTPSNKVTEKGKYVELRCDPISGHTALYWYRQSLGQGPEFLIYFQGTGAADDSGLPNDRFFAVRPEGSVSTLKIQRTERGDSAVYLCASSLTRDQDRANTGELFFGEGSRLTVL.

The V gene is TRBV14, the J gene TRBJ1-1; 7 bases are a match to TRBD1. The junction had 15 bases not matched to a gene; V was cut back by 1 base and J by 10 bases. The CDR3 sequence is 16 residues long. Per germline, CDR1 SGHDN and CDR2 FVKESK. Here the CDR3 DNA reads TGTGCCAGCAGCCAAGTGGGGACAGACCCTGCGTTCGGAGCTTTCTTT. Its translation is CASSQVGTDPAFGAFF.

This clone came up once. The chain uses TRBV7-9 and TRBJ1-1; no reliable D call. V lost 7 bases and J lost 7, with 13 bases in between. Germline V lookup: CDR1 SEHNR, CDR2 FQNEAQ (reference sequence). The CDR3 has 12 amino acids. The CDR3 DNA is TGTGCCAGCAACAATGGAGCGGATGAAGCTTTCTTT. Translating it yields CASNNGADEAFF. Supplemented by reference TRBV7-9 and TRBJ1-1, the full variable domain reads DTGVSQNPRHKITKRGQNVTFRCDPISEHNRLYWYRQTLGQGPEFLTYFQNEAQLEKSRLLSDRFSAERPKGSFSTLEIQRTEQGDSAMYLCASNNGADEAFFGQGTRLTVV.

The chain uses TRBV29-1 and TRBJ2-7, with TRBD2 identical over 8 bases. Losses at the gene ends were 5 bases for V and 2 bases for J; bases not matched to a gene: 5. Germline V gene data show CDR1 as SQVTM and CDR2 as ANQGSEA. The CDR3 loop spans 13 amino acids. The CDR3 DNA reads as TGCAGCGTTCCGGGACTAGGGACCTACGAGCAGTACTTC. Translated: CSVPGLGTYEQYF.